This entry describes one TCR beta chain. Its antigen is unidentified. These data are taken from a study of post-analysis software for immune sequencing data. Per the germline V gene, CDR1 is DFQATT and CDR2 is SNEGSKA (reference sequence). The CDR3 contains 14 residues. Between the trimmed V and J ends, which lost 6 bases and 4 bases, there was a span of 15 bases. cDNA libraries for TCR beta contained unique molecular identifiers. Some 500,000 cDNA molecules were obtained per 1 to 10 million input T cells. MiXCR, run by TCRdb on the PCR reads, gives a single entry per CDR3 protein. This sample has fewer than 900,000 distinct CDR3 sequences, with more than 45% found just once. Findings of the study overall: Strong co-clustering by F measure was evident for samples that had been prepared in the same batch. About five TRBV segments were more frequent in patients than controls; TRBV5-6, TRBV5-1 and TRBV20-1 belonged to this group. In multiple sclerosis, normalized Chao1 diversity was significantly below that of controls.

The sample taken for sequencing was blood. This chain connects TRBV20-1 to TRBJ2-2; D gene uncertain. The receptor was isolated from a girl between 5 and 17 years old with multiple sclerosis. The CDR3 region is CSARDLSTTGELFF. The CDR3 DNA is TGCAGTGCCCGAGACCTTTCCACCACCGGGGAGCTGTTTTTT.